The next 4 T cell receptor beta chains were all read from a single sample in a study of regulatory dendritic cells for organ transplantation. These receptors' targets are unknown. Profiled with immunoSEQ multiplex PCR; TCRdb holds only in-frame clones, not every one. In the table there are roughly 9,800 clones, 65% to 85% of which are singletons. Sorted subsets were CFSE-labeled and cultured roughly five days with allogeneic dendritic cells. The sample taken for sequencing was memory CD4+ T cells from blood cultured with dendritic cells. Subset: CD45RO+ memory T cells. The origin of the receptors is a human donor in good health.

The chain has TRBV6-1 and TRBJ1-2, with TRBD1 matching 9 bases. There are 14 residues in the CDR3. Germline V gene data show CDR1 as MNHNS and CDR2 as SASEGT. V was pared by 4 bases and J by 2 bases, with 2 bases of the junction left unmatched. Here the CDR3 DNA reads TGTGCCAGCAGTGTCGGGACAGGGAACTATGGCTACACCTTC. Protein: CASSVGTGNYGYTF.

This clone came up once. The J gene is TRBJ2-3, the V gene TRBV5-1; tentative D call: TRBD2 (5 bases). V was shortened by 5 bases and J by 8 bases, with 24 bases between the two germline ends. In germline, CDR1 is SGHRS, CDR2 YFSETQ. This CDR3 has 16 amino acids. CDR3 sequence (DNA): TGCGCCAGCAGGGACCTAGTTGCGGGTCAGAGTTCTACGCAGTATTTT. Amino acid sequence: CASRDLVAGQSSTQYF.

This clone has a single count. This rearrangement joins TRBV6-4 to TRBJ2-2; tentative D call: TRBD2 (5 bases). Germline-derived CDR1 and CDR2 are MRHNA and SNTAGT. The CDR3 runs to 15 residues. Trimming removed 7 bases from V and 6 bases from J, with 18 bases in between. This chain's CDR3 is CASTPLAGSSGELFF. The CDR3 DNA sequence: TGTGCCAGCACTCCTTTGGCGGGCTCGTCCGGGGAGCTGTTTTTT.

Here the CDR3 reads CASSPPSKPDTQYF. In DNA, the CDR3 is TGTGCCAGCTCACCACCCTCGAAGCCAGATACGCAGTATTTT. The chain links TRBV18 to TRBJ2-3; unclear D gene. Trimming removed 0 bases from V and 4 bases from J, with 8 bases in between. Germline V gene lookup returns CDR1 KGHSH and CDR2 LQKENI. The CDR3 loop spans 14 amino acids.